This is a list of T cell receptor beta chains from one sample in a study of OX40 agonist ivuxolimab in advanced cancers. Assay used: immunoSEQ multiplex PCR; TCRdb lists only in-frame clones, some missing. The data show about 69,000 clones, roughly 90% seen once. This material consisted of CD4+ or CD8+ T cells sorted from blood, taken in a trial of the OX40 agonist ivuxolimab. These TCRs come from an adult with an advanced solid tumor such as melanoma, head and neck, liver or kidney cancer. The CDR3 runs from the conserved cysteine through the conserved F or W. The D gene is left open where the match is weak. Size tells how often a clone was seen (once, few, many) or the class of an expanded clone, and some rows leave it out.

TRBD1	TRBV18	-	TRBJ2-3	CASSAGTGLTDTQYF	TGTGCCAGCTCAGCCGGGACAGGGCTTACAGATACGCAGTATTTT
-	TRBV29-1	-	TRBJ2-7	CSALKDGSSYEQYF	TGCAGCGCGTTAAAGGACGGCAGCTCCTACGAGCAGTACTTC
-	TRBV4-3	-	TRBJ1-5	CASSQDGPGGGNQPQHF	TGCGCCAGCAGCCAAGATGGGCCCGGAGGGGGCAATCAGCCCCAGCATTTT
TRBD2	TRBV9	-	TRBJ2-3	CASSVGTPSGSMNTQYF	TGTGCCAGCAGCGTAGGGACTCCTAGCGGGAGCATGAATACGCAGTATTTT
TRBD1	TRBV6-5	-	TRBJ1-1	CASSFRQGEAFF	TGTGCCAGCAGTTTTAGACAGGGAGAAGCTTTCTTT
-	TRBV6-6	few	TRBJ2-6	CASFSGGSGANVLTF	TGTGCCAGCTTTTCAGGGGGGTCGGGGGCCAACGTCCTGACTTTC
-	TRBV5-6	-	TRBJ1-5	CASTAGTRDQPQHF	TGTGCCAGCACTGCCGGGACGAGGGATCAGCCCCAGCATTTT
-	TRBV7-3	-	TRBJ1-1	CASTLSMNTEAFF	TGTGCCAGCACCCTATCCATGAACACTGAAGCTTTCTTT
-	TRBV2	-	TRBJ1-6	CASSEAQSPLHF	TGTGCCAGCAGTGAAGCCCAATCACCCCTCCACTTT
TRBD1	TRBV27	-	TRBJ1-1	CASSDAGQGRTEAFF	TGTGCCAGCAGTGACGCTGGACAGGGCCGGACTGAAGCTTTCTTT
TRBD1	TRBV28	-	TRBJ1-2	CASSLQGGNYGYTF	TGTGCCAGCAGCTTACAGGGGGGTAACTATGGCTACACCTTC
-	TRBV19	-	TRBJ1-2	CASSSHSSLANYGYTF	TGTGCCAGTAGTTCTCACAGCTCCCTTGCTAACTATGGCTACACCTTC
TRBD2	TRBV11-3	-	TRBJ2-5	CASSTPTSGRPLSYQETQYF	TGTGCCAGCAGCACTCCTACTAGCGGGAGGCCCCTATCGTACCAAGAGACCCAGTACTTC
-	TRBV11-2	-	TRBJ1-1	CASSLAGISEAFF	TGTGCCAGCAGCTTAGCAGGGATCTCTGAAGCTTTCTTT
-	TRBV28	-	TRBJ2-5	CASSLFDGMKTQYF	TGTGCCAGCAGTTTATTTGACGGCATGAAGACCCAGTACTTC
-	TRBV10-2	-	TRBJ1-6	CASSESGHGNIPEYKPLHF	TGCGCCAGCAGTGAGTCCGGACACGGGAATATCCCGGAGTATAAGCCCCTCCACTTT
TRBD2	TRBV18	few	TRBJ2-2	CASSRTSGMDGELFF	TGTGCCAGCTCACGGACTAGCGGGATGGACGGGGAGCTGTTTTTT
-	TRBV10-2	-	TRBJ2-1	CARGTGISYNEQFF	TGCGCCAGGGGTACAGGGATATCCTACAATGAGCAGTTCTTC
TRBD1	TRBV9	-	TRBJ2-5	CASSVGGQGGETQYF	TGTGCCAGCAGCGTAGGGGGACAGGGAGGGGAGACCCAGTACTTC
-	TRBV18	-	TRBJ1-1	CASSTLQGRNTEAFF	TGTGCCAGCTCAACCTTACAGGGAAGGAACACTGAAGCTTTCTTT
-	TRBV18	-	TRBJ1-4	CASSPLLAGENEKLFF	TGTGCCAGCTCCCCTCTTCTAGCAGGGGAGAATGAAAAACTGTTTTTT
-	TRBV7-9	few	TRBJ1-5	CASSLVGGQPQHF	TGTGCCAGCAGCTTAGTCGGAGGTCAGCCCCAGCATTTT
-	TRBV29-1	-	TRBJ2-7	CSVVGVNSYEQYF	TGCAGCGTTGTGGGTGTCAACTCCTACGAGCAGTACTTC
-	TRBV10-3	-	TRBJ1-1	CAISPRQETEAFF	TGTGCCATCAGTCCCAGACAGGAGACTGAAGCTTTCTTT
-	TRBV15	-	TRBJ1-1	CATSRDGADLGEAFF	TGTGCCACCAGCAGAGATGGGGCGGATCTTGGTGAAGCTTTCTTT
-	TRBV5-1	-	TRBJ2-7	CASSLGAGSSYEQYF	TGCGCCAGCAGCTTGGGGGCAGGGAGCTCCTACGAGCAGTACTTC
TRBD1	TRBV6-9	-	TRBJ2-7	CASSSFWDSTYEQYF	TGTGCCAGCAGTTCATTCTGGGACAGCACCTACGAGCAGTACTTC
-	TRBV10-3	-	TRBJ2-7	CAISEGGGLNEQYF	TGTGCCATCAGTGAAGGGGGGGGGCTCAACGAGCAGTACTTC
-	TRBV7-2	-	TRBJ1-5	CASSSNSNQPQHF	TGTGCCAGCAGCAGTAATAGCAATCAGCCCCAGCATTTT
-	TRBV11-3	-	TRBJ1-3	CASSLYSRPDGNTIYF	TGTGCCAGCAGCTTATATTCACGGCCCGATGGAAACACCATATATTTT
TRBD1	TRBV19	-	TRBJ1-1	CASTLAGTGGTEAFF	TGTGCCAGTACTCTCGCCGGGACAGGGGGCACTGAAGCTTTCTTT
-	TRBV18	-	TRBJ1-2	CASSPPTERGRHTF	TGTGCCAGCTCACCACCGACAGAACGGGGTCGTCACACCTTC
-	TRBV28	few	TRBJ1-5	CASSEEYSNQPQHF	TGTGCCAGCAGCGAGGAATATAGCAATCAGCCCCAGCATTTT
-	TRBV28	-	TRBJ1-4	CASTSPGADEKLFF	TGTGCCAGCACTTCCCCCGGGGCGGATGAAAAACTGTTTTTT
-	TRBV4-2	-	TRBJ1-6	CASSLSLGYNSPLHF	TGTGCCAGCAGCTTGTCGCTGGGTTATAATTCACCCCTCCACTTT
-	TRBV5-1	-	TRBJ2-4	CASSSSPTTGMLAIQYF	TGCGCCAGCAGCTCTAGCCCCACTACAGGGATGTTGGCCATTCAGTACTTC
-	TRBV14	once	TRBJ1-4	CASSHAASNEKLFF	TGTGCCAGCAGCCACGCAGCGTCTAATGAAAAACTGTTTTTT
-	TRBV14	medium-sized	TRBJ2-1	CASSQGQGFNLEQFF	TGTGCCAGCAGCCAAGGGCAGGGCTTCAATCTTGAGCAGTTCTTC
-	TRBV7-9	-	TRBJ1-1	CASSFSVNTEAFF	TGTGCCAGCAGCTTCTCCGTGAACACTGAAGCTTTCTTT
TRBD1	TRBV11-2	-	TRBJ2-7	CASSLGTGIYEQYF	TGTGCCAGCAGCTTGGGGACAGGGATCTACGAGCAGTACTTC
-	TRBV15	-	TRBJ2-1	CATSRNRGGNNEQFF	TGTGCCACCAGCAGGAACAGGGGGGGTAACAATGAGCAGTTCTTC
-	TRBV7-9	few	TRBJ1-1	CASSLQRNTEAFF	TGTGCCAGCAGCCTGCAGCGAAACACTGAAGCTTTCTTT
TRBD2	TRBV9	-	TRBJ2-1	CASSIGLAYDEQFF	TGTGCCAGCAGCATAGGACTAGCGTACGATGAGCAGTTCTTC
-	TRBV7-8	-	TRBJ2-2	CASSLGRGRGASGELFF	TGTGCCAGCAGCTTAGGCAGGGGCAGGGGGGCGAGCGGGGAGCTGTTTTTT
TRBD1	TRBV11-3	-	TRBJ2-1	CASSKGQGTSEQFF	TGTGCCAGCAGCAAGGGACAGGGGACTAGTGAGCAGTTCTTC
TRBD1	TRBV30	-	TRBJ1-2	CARDLGTGSYGYTF	TGTGCCCGGGACCTTGGGACAGGGAGCTATGGCTACACCTTC
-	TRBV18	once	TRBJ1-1	CASSPDRLNTEAFF	TGTGCCAGCTCACCCGACAGACTGAACACTGAAGCTTTCTTT
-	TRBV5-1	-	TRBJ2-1	CASSLGQGMDEQFF	TGCGCCAGCAGCCTTGGGCAGGGGATGGATGAGCAGTTCTTC
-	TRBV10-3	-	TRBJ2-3	CATWPGVTDTQYF	TGTGCCACATGGCCAGGAGTCACAGATACGCAGTATTTT
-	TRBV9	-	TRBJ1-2	CASSTHGGYGYTF	TGTGCCAGCAGCACCCACGGAGGCTATGGCTACACCTTC
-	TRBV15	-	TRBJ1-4	CATGLGFNEKLFF	TGTGCCACCGGGCTGGGGTTTAATGAAAAACTGTTTTTT